The TCR beta chain described here comes from a study of OX40 agonist ivuxolimab in advanced cancers. On the study more broadly: People in dose escalation had one of these cancers: hepatocellular carcinoma, melanoma, renal cell or head and neck cancer. Under the entry rules, prior anti-PD-1, anti-PD-L1 or anti-CTLA-4 therapy was allowed, and 35% to 40% had some.

With respect to this clone: What it binds is not known.

Blood was sampled at baseline, cycle 4 day 1, and cycle 7 day 1. Produced via immunoSEQ multiplex PCR; TCRdb's table is partial and in-frame only. The sample contains about 28,000 clones, roughly 87% of which appear only once. Study-level findings and limits: Several nonresponders also turned out to have low normalized T-cell clonal expansion.

Sequenced here: CD4+ or CD8+ T cells sorted from blood, sampled in a trial of the OX40 agonist ivuxolimab. This sequence originates from an adult with an advanced solid tumor such as melanoma, head and neck, liver or kidney cancer.

The CDR3 reads CSVEDPKAPITDTQYF. CDR3 sequence (DNA): TGCAGCGTTGAAGACCCTAAAGCACCCATCACAGATACGCAGTATTTT. The chain combines TRBV29-1 with TRBJ2-3; the D is unclear. The CDR3 has 16 residues. Germline V gene lookup returns CDR1 SQVTM and CDR2 ANQGSEA. The V and J ends lost 0 bases and 2 bases respectively, with 15 bases between them.